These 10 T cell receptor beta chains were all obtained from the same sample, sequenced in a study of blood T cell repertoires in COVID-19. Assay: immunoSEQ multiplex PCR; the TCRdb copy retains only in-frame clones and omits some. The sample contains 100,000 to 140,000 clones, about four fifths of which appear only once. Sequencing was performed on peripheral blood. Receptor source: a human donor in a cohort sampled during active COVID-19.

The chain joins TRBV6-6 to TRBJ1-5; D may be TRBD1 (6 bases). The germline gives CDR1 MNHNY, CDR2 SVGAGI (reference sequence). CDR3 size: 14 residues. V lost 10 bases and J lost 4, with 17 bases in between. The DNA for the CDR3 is TGTGCCACCGGAGGCGGACAGAGGAATCAGCCCCAGCATTTT. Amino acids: CATGGGQRNQPQHF.

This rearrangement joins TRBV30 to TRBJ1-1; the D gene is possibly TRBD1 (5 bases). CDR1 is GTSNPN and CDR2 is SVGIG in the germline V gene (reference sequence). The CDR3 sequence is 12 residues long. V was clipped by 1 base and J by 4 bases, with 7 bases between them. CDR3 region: CAWSATATEAFF. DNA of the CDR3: TGTGCCTGGAGTGCGACAGCCACTGAAGCTTTCTTT.

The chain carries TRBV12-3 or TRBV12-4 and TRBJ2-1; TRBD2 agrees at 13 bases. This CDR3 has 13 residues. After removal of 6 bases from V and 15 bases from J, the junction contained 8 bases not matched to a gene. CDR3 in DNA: TGTGCCAGCAGACGGACTAGCGGGAGAGTGCGGTTCTTC. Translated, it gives CASRRTSGRVRFF.

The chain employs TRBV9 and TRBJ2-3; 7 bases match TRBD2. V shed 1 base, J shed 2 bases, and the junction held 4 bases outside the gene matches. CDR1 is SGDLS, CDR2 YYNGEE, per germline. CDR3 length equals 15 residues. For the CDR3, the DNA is TGTGCCAGCAGCGTAATGGGACTACCCACAGATACGCAGTATTTT. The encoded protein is CASSVMGLPTDTQYF.

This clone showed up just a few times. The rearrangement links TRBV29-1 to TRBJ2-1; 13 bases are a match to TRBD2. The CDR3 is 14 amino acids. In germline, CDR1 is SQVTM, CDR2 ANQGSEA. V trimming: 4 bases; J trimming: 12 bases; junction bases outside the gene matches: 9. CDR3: CSVAGPGTSGVQFF. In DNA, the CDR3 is TGCAGCGTTGCCGGTCCCGGGACTAGCGGGGTGCAGTTCTTC.

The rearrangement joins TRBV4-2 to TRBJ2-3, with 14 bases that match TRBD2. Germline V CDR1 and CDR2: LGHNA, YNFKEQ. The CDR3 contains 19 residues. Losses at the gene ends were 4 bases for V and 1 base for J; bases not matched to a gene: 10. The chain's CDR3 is CASSRGTSGSYVGTDTQYF. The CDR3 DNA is TGTGCCAGCAGCCGAGGGACTAGCGGGAGTTATGTCGGCACAGATACGCAGTATTTT.

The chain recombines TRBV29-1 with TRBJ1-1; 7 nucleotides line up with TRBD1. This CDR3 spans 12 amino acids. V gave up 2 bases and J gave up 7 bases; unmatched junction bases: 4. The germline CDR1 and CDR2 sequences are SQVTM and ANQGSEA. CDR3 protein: CSVESWDSEAFF. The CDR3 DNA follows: TGCAGCGTTGAATCCTGGGACAGTGAAGCTTTCTTT. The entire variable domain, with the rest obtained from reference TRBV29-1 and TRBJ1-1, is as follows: SAVISQKPSRDICQRGTSLTIQCQVDSQVTMMFWYRQQPGQSLTLIATANQGSEATYESGFVIDKFPISRPNLTFSTLTVSNMSPEDSSIYLCSVESWDSEAFFGQGTRLTVV.

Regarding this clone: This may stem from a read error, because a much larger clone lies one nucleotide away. The CDR3 here is CASSQRTGGTEAFF. The CDR3 region has the DNA TGTGCCAGCAGCCAACGGACAGGGGGCACTGAAGCTTTCTTT. This chain links TRBV3-1 (or the pseudogene TRBV3-2) with TRBJ1-1; 10 bases agree with TRBD1. V was clipped by 2 bases and J by 4 bases; unmatched bases: 1. This CDR3 is 14 amino acids long. Germline CDR1 LGHDT, CDR2 YNNKEL (reference sequence).

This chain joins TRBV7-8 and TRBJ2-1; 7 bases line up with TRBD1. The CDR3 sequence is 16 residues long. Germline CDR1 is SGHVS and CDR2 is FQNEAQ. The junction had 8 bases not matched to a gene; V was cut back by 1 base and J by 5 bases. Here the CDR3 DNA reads TGTGCCAGCAGCTTAGGTCCAGGGGGATTGGACAATGAGCAGTTCTTC. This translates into CASSLGPGGLDNEQFF.

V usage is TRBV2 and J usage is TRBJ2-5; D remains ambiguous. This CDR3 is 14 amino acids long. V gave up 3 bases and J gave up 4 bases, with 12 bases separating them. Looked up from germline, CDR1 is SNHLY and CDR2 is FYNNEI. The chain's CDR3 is CASSDTRSRETQYF. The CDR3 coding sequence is TGTGCCAGCAGTGACACACGATCCCGAGAGACCCAGTACTTC.